The 32 T cell receptor beta chains reported below all come from one sample, sequenced in a study of blood T cell repertoires in COVID-19. Using immunoSEQ multiplex PCR, the repertoire was profiled, and TCRdb retains in-frame clones only, with some absent. The sample records around 73,000 clones, 80% to 85% being singletons. Material: peripheral blood. The receptor set was obtained from a human donor in a cohort sampled during active COVID-19.

This chain uses TRBV5-1 with TRBJ2-5; 9 bases map to TRBD2. Unmatched junction bases numbered 11, after V lost 3 bases and J lost 5 bases. CDR3 length: 16 amino acids. The germline V gene encodes CDR1 SGHRS and CDR2 YFSETQ. CDR3 in amino acids: CASSWAGGGVRETQYF. The CDR3 region has the DNA TGCGCCAGCAGCTGGGCCGGCGGGGGGGTTCGGGAGACCCAGTACTTC.

In DNA, the CDR3 is TGTGCCTCGACAGGGGCCACCGGGGAGCTGTTTTTT. Residues: CASTGATGELFF. V usage is TRBV10-3 and J usage is TRBJ2-2; 8 positions agree with TRBD1. V lost 11 bases, J lost 4 bases, and 3 bases stayed unmatched. Germline V gives CDR1 ENHRY, CDR2 SYGVKD. The CDR3 totals 12 residues.

The V gene is TRBV25-1, the J gene TRBJ2-1, with a possible D match to TRBD2 (6 bases). The V gene's germline CDR1 is MGHDK and CDR2 SYGVNS. This CDR3 is 18 amino acids long. V was shortened by 8 bases and J by 9 bases, with 32 bases between the two germline ends. CDR3 in amino acids: CASYMGGNGQFIGAEQFF. CDR3 nucleotide sequence: TGTGCCAGCTACATGGGGGGTAACGGACAATTCATCGGGGCTGAGCAGTTCTTC.

The chain employs TRBV24-1 and TRBJ2-6; TRBD1 aligns across 7 bases. From germline, CDR1 is KGHDR and CDR2 SFDVKD. CDR3 length: 17 residues. Unmatched junction bases numbered 6, after V lost 1 base and J lost 4 bases. The CDR3 protein is CATSDFKQGRGANVLTF. In DNA form, the CDR3 reads TGTGCCACCAGTGATTTCAAACAGGGGCGAGGGGCCAACGTCCTGACTTTC.

The rearrangement uses TRBV5-5 and TRBJ1-1, with a tentative D call TRBD1 (5 bases). Germline CDR1 is SGHKS and CDR2 is YYEKEE (reference sequence). V lost 7 bases and J lost 2, with 15 bases in between. The CDR3 is made up of 14 amino acids. CDR3 nucleotide sequence: TGTGCCAGCCTACAGGACCCTGGCAACACTGAAGCTTTCTTT. Its protein product is CASLQDPGNTEAFF.

This rearrangement joins TRBV4-3 to TRBJ1-4; D is unclear. Germline loops: CDR1 LGHNA, CDR2 YSLEER. CDR3 length: 16 residues. Trimming left V 1 base short and J 0 bases short, with 9 bases between. The CDR3 is CASSQVGGATNEKLFF. The DNA for the CDR3 is TGCGCCAGCAGCCAAGTCGGCGGAGCAACTAATGAAAAACTGTTTTTT.

As for this clone: The germline gene is not matched at one end of the junction; a read error may be the cause. The chain uses TRBV29-1 and TRBJ1-4; no clear D gene. There are 12 residues in the CDR3. The germline V gene has CDR1 SQVTM and CDR2 ANQGSEA. CDR3 coding DNA: TGCAGCGCCTGGGCCGATAATGAAAAGCTGTTTTTT. Encoded protein: CSAWADNEKLFF. The full variable domain, rest sourced from reference TRBV29-1 and TRBJ1-4, is SAVISQKPSRDICQRGTSLTIQCQVDSQVTMMFWYRQQPGQSLTLIATANQGSEATYESGFVIDKFPISRPNLTFSTLTVSNMSPEDSSIYLCSAWADNEKLFFGSGTQLSVL.

This clone was counted a few times. The chain uses TRBV14 and TRBJ2-5; D remains unclear. CDR3 length equals 16 residues. Trimming removed 4 bases at V and 1 base at J, with 16 bases between. CDR1 is SGHDN and CDR2 is FVKESK in the germline V gene. The DNA of the CDR3 is TGTGCCAGCAGCCCGGAATCTCGACTCGCCCAAGAGACCCAGTACTTC. It yields the protein CASSPESRLAQETQYF. The full variable domain, rest sourced from reference TRBV14 and TRBJ2-5, is EAGVTQFPSHSVIEKGQTVTLRCDPISGHDNLYWYRRVMGKEIKFLLHFVKESKQDESGMPNNRFLAERTGGTYSTLKVQPAELEDSGVYFCASSPESRLAQETQYFGPGTRLLVL.

This chain connects TRBV29-1 to TRBJ1-2; no clear D gene. The CDR3 has 13 residues. Between the trimmed V and J ends, which lost 3 bases and 8 bases, there was a span of 16 bases. Germline CDR1 SQVTM, CDR2 ANQGSEA. The chain's CDR3 is CSVDVTGTEGYTF. In DNA, the CDR3 is TGCAGCGTTGATGTGACGGGTACGGAGGGCTACACCTTC.

J is TRBJ1-1 and V is TRBV11-2, with 9 bases identical to TRBD1. From germline, CDR1 is SGHAT and CDR2 FQNNGV. The V gene end was trimmed by 1 base and the J gene end by 4 bases; junction bases not matched to a gene: 10. CDR3 length: 17 amino acids. CDR3: CASSLGRTGGSTTEAFF. CDR3 nucleotides: TGTGCCAGCAGCTTAGGGCGTACAGGGGGCTCGACCACTGAAGCTTTCTTT.

V gene TRBV5-1 combines with J gene TRBJ2-1, with D possibly being TRBD2 (6 bases). The V gene lost 4 bases and the J gene lost 5 bases, with 7 bases spanning the gap. The CDR3 length is 12 residues. Germline V gives CDR1 SGHRS, CDR2 YFSETQ. This CDR3 reads CASSGRNNEQFF. CDR3 sequence (DNA): TGCGCCAGCAGCGGGAGGAACAATGAGCAGTTCTTC.

The chain recombines TRBV27 with TRBJ2-2; 7 bases match TRBD1. The germline CDR1 and CDR2 sequences are MNHEY and SMNVEV (reference sequence). This CDR3 is built from 15 residues. Trimming removed 8 bases from V and 6 bases from J; junction bases left unmatched: 12. CDR3 nucleotides: TGTGCCAGCGGGGTCTCGGGACAGAGTCCCGGGGAGCTGTTTTTT. Translation gives CASGVSGQSPGELFF.

The chain combines TRBV28 with TRBJ1-1; D is undetermined. Germline lookup yields CDR1 MDHEN and CDR2 SYDVKM. The V end lost 2 bases, the J end lost 5 bases, and 18 bases lay between the germline ends. The CDR3 consists of 16 residues. CDR3: CASSLGGIGGETEAFF. Written as DNA, the CDR3 is TGTGCCAGCAGTTTAGGTGGTATCGGTGGGGAGACTGAAGCTTTCTTT.

The V and J genes are TRBV5-4 and TRBJ2-5, with 7 bases aligning to TRBD1. Losses at the gene ends were 4 bases for V and 4 bases for J; bases not matched to a gene: 7. In germline, CDR1 is SGHNT, CDR2 YYREEE (reference sequence). The CDR3 consists of 14 residues. CDR3 amino acids: CASSLNRGRETQYF. CDR3 in DNA: TGTGCCAGCAGCCTCAACAGGGGAAGAGAGACCCAGTACTTC.

The chain carries TRBV12-5 and TRBJ2-7; the D gene is possibly TRBD1 (7 bases). The germline V gene has CDR1 LGHNT and CDR2 FRNRAP. V lost 7 bases, J lost 0 bases, and 13 bases lay in between. This CDR3 has 14 residues. This CDR3 is CASASGGSSYEQYF. The CDR3 DNA follows: TGTGCTAGTGCGTCAGGGGGGAGCTCCTACGAGCAGTACTTC.

The chain uses TRBV27 and TRBJ1-6, with D maybe TRBD1 (6 bases). V was clipped by 8 bases and J by 7 bases, with 18 bases between them. The length of the CDR3 is 15 residues. Germline CDR1 reads MNHEY; CDR2 reads SMNVEV (reference sequence). CDR3 sequence: CASRTGLGPNSPLHF. CDR3 DNA: TGTGCCAGCCGCACAGGGTTAGGTCCAAATTCACCCCTCCACTTT.

The chain recombines TRBV12-3 or TRBV12-4 with TRBJ2-7; perhaps TRBD2 as D (5 bases). The CDR3 has 12 residues. V shed 3 bases and J shed 6 bases, with 9 bases lying between them. CDR3 residues: CASSLYGGEQYF. Here the CDR3 DNA reads TGTGCCAGCAGTTTGTACGGAGGCGAGCAGTACTTC.

In DNA, the CDR3 is TGTGCCACCGCTACAGGGATTTCTCAATACCCCAATGAGCAGTTCTTC. Protein product: CATATGISQYPNEQFF. The V call is TRBV19, the J call TRBJ2-1, with a possible D match to TRBD1 (6 bases). V shed 10 bases and J shed 6 bases, with 25 bases lying between them. The germline V gene has CDR1 LNHDA and CDR2 SQIVND (reference sequence). The CDR3 loop spans 16 amino acids.

V usage is TRBV12-5 and J usage is TRBJ2-5; D is unclear. V gave up 2 bases and J gave up 4 bases, with 11 bases separating them. Germline values: CDR1 LGHNT, CDR2 FRNRAP. The CDR3 consists of 14 residues. CDR3 sequence: CASGLPLSLETQYF. The CDR3 coding sequence is TGTGCTAGTGGTTTGCCCCTTAGTTTAGAGACCCAGTACTTC.

The chain combines TRBV27 with TRBJ2-7; D might be TRBD1 (5 bases). V lost 6 bases, J lost 2 bases, and 14 bases lay in between. The CDR3 contains 14 residues. CDR1 is MNHEY, CDR2 SMNVEV, per germline (reference sequence). As DNA, the CDR3 is TGTGCCAGCAGCCTGGACATGTATGCCTACGAGCAGTACTTC. Translation: CASSLDMYAYEQYF.

The chain has TRBV2 and TRBJ2-1, with D perhaps matching TRBD1 (5 bases). Germline V gene lookup returns CDR1 SNHLY and CDR2 FYNNEI. The CDR3 length is 12 residues. Trimming shortened V by 8 bases and J by 4 bases, and 9 bases separated the two germline ends. The CDR3 region is CASGREYNEQFF. In nucleotides, the CDR3 is TGTGCCAGCGGCAGGGAATACAATGAGCAGTTCTTC.

V gene TRBV19 combines with J gene TRBJ1-5; tentative D call: TRBD1 (5 bases). Germline-derived CDR1 and CDR2 are LNHDA and SQIVND (reference sequence). This CDR3 has 15 residues. Trimming left V 1 base short and J 2 bases short, with 9 bases between. CDR3 bases: TGTGCCAGTAGTATAGCGCCCAGGGGCAATCAGCCCCAGCATTTT. This encodes CASSIAPRGNQPQHF. The whole variable domain, filled in from reference TRBV19 and TRBJ1-5, reads DGGITQSPKYLFRKEGQNVTLSCEQNLNHDAMYWYRQDPGQGLRLIYYSQIVNDFQKGDIAEGYSVSREKKESFPLTVTSAQKNPTAFYLCASSIAPRGNQPQHFGDGTRLSIL.

This rearrangement joins TRBV5-1 to TRBJ1-4, with a possible D match to TRBD1 (6 bases). Germline CDR1 is SGHRS and CDR2 is YFSETQ. V dropped 4 bases and J dropped 0 bases, with 10 bases sitting between them. CDR3 size: 15 residues. The CDR3 reads CASSPGHATNEKLFF. CDR3 coding DNA: TGCGCCAGCAGCCCGGGACACGCAACTAATGAAAAACTGTTTTTT.

CDR3 nucleotide sequence: TGTGCCAGCAGCTTGAGACAGGGTGGGGAGCTGTTTTTT. Translation gives CASSLRQGGELFF. V and J are TRBV7-9 and TRBJ2-2; TRBD1 matches 7 bases. CDR1 and CDR2 from the germline V gene are SEHNR and FQNEAQ (reference sequence). The CDR3 has 13 amino acids. V lost 3 bases, J lost 8 bases, and 3 bases stayed unmatched.

V is TRBV5-1 and J is TRBJ2-2, with 7 bases matching TRBD1. With 0 bases clipped from V and 6 bases from J, the junction kept 2 bases outside the gene matches. CDR3 size: 14 residues. Per germline, CDR1 SGHRS and CDR2 YFSETQ. The CDR3 DNA follows: TGCGCCAGCAGCTTGGCACAGGGGTCCGGGGAGCTGTTTTTT. This sequence encodes CASSLAQGSGELFF.

This clone was detected a few times. The chain joins TRBV24-1 to TRBJ2-1; 8 nucleotides align to TRBD1. The CDR3 length is 14 residues. Unmatched junction bases numbered 6, after V lost 7 bases and J lost 5 bases. The germline CDR1 and CDR2 sequences are KGHDR and SFDVKD. DNA for the CDR3: TGTGCCACCAGCACAGGGGGAGGTAACAATGAGCAGTTCTTC. Amino acid sequence: CATSTGGGNNEQFF.

CDR3 region: CASSLEQDTEAFF. In DNA form, the CDR3 reads TGCGCCAGCAGCTTGGAGCAGGACACTGAAGCTTTCTTT. The gene calls are TRBV5-1 and TRBJ1-1; D gene ambiguous. The V gene's germline CDR1 is SGHRS and CDR2 YFSETQ. The CDR3 runs 13 residues. Trimming cost V 0 bases and J 3 bases, with 6 bases left between them.

The V gene is TRBV19, the J gene TRBJ2-3, with D uncertain. The germline V gene has CDR1 LNHDA and CDR2 SQIVND (reference sequence). This CDR3 comprises 12 residues. V was shortened by 3 bases and J by 5 bases, with 6 bases between the two germline ends. For the CDR3, the DNA is TGTGCCAGTAGTATCGGCGGAGATACGCAGTATTTT. Protein: CASSIGGDTQYF.

This clone has a single count. This rearrangement joins TRBV24-1 to TRBJ2-3; 7 bases line up with TRBD1. Germline values: CDR1 KGHDR, CDR2 SFDVKD. J gave up 5 bases and V 10 bases, and 8 bases lay outside the gene matches. The CDR3 runs to 13 residues. Here the CDR3 DNA reads TGTGCCACTAGACAGGGCTCGGGAGATACGCAGTATTTT. Encoded protein: CATRQGSGDTQYF.

The CDR3 protein is CASSSGVWRGDNEQFF. The DNA of the CDR3 is TGTGCCAGCAGTTCCGGAGTATGGCGGGGGGACAATGAGCAGTTCTTC. The rearrangement joins TRBV27 to TRBJ2-1; 8 bases are a match to TRBD2. This CDR3 has 16 residues. Germline V gives CDR1 MNHEY, CDR2 SMNVEV (reference sequence). With V trimmed by 4 bases and J by 5 bases, 10 bases remained unmatched.

J is TRBJ2-5 and V is TRBV20-1, with D possibly TRBD2 on 5 matching bases. The CDR3 consists of 10 residues. Germline CDR1 reads DFQATT; CDR2 reads SNEGSKA (reference sequence). Trimming left V 6 bases short and J 5 bases short, with 7 bases between. The CDR3: CSARRETQYF. The CDR3 nucleotides are TGCAGTGCAAGGAGGGAGACCCAGTACTTC.

The DNA for the CDR3 is TGTGCCAGCAGCGTTAGTAATATAGAGACCCAGTACTTC. This gives the protein CASSVSNIETQYF. The chain has TRBV9 and TRBJ2-5; no reliable D call. Between the trimmed V and J ends, which lost 2 bases and 4 bases, there was a span of 9 bases. Germline loops: CDR1 SGDLS, CDR2 YYNGEE. The CDR3 length is 13 residues.